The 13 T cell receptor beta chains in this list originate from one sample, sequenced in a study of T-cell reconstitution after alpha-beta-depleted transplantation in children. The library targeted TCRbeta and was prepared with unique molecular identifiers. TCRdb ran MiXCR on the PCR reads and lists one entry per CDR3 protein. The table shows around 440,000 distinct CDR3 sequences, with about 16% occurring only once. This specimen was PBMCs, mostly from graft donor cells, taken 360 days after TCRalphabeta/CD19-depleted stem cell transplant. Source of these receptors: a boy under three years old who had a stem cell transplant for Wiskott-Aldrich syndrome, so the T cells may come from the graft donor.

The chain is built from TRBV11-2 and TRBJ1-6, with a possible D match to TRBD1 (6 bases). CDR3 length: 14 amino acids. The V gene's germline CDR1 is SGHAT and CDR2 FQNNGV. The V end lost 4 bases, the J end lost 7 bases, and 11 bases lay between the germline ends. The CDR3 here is CASSSQGNNSPLHF. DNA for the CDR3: TGTGCCAGCAGCTCCCAGGGGAACAATTCACCCCTCCACTTT.

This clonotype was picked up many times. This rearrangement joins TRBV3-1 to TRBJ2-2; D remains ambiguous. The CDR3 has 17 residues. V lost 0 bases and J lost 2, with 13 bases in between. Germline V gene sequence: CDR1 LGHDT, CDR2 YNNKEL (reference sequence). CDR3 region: CASSQEYAGINTGELFF. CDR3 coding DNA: TGTGCCAGCAGCCAAGAATACGCAGGCATTAACACCGGGGAGCTGTTTTTT.

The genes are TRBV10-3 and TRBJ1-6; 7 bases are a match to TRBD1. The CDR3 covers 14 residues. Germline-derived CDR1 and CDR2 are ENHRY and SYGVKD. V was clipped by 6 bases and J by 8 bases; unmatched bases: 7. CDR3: CAIREPGGYSPLHF. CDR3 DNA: TGTGCCATCAGGGAGCCAGGGGGTTATTCACCCCTCCACTTT.

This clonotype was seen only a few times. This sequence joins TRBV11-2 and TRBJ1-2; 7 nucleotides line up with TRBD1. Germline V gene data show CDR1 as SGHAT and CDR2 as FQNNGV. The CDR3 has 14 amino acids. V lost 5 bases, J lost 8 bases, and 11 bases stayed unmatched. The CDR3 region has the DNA TGTGCCAGCAGCGCCCGGACAGGCCTGGACGGCTACACCTTC. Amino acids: CASSARTGLDGYTF.

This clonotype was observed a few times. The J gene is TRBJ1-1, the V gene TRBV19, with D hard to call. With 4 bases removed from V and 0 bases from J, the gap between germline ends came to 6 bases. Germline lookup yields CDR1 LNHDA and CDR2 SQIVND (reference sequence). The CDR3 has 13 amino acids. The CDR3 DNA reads TGTGCCAGTAGTACCCTTATGAACACTGAAGCTTTCTTT. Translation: CASSTLMNTEAFF.

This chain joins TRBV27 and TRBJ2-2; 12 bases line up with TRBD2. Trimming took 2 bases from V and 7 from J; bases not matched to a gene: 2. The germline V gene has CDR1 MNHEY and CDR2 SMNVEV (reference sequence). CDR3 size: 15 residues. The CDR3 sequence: CASSLLAGGIGELFF. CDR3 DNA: TGTGCCAGCAGTTTACTAGCGGGGGGGATCGGGGAGCTGTTTTTT.

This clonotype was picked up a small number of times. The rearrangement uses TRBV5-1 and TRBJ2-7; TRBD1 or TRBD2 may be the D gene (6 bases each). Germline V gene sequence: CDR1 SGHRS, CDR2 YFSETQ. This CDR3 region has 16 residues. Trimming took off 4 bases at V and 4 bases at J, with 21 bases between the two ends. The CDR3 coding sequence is TGCGCCAGCAGCCCTGGGGGCCCGGGACTCATGTACGAGCAGTACTTC. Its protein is CASSPGGPGLMYEQYF.

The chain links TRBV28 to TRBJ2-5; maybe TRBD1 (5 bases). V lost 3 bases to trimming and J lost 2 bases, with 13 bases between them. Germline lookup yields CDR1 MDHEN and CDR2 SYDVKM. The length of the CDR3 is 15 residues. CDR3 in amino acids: CASSFVKDIQETQYF. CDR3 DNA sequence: TGTGCCAGCAGTTTCGTTAAGGACATTCAAGAGACCCAGTACTTC.

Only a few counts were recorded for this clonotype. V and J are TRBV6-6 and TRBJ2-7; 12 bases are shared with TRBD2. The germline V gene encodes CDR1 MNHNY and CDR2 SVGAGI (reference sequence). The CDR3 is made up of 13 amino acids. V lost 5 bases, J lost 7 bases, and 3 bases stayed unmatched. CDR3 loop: CASSLAGGLEQYF. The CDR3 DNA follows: TGTGCCAGCAGTCTAGCGGGAGGGCTGGAGCAGTACTTC.

The CDR3 DNA sequence: TGCGCCAGCAGTACTCATCTAAACAATGAGCAGTTCTTC. Translation gives CASSTHLNNEQFF. The V and J genes are TRBV10-2 and TRBJ2-1; no firm D call. This CDR3 region has 13 residues. The V gene's germline CDR1 is WSHSY and CDR2 SAAADI. Between the trimmed V and J ends, which lost 5 bases and 5 bases, there was a span of 10 bases.

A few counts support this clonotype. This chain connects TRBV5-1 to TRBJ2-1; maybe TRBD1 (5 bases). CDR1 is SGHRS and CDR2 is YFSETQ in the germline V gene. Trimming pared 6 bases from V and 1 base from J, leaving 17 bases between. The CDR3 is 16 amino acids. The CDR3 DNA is TGCGCCAGCACCCAAGGGGCAGGGATGTCCTACAATGAGCAGTTCTTC. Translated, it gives CASTQGAGMSYNEQFF.

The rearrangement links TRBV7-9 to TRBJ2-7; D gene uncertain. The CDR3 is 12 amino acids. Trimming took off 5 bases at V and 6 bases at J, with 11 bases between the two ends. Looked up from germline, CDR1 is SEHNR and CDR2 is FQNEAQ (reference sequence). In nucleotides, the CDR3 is TGTGCCAGCAGCCAAACTGGGCTCGAGCAGTACTTC. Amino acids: CASSQTGLEQYF.

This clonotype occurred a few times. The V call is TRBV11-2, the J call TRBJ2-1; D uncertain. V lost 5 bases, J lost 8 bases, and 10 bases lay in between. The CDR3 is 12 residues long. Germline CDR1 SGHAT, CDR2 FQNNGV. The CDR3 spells CASSRPPYEQFF. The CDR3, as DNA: TGTGCCAGCAGCCGACCCCCGTATGAGCAGTTCTTC.